This T cell receptor beta chain was found in a study of blood T cell repertoires in COVID-19. In the study overall: COVID-19 samples collected from the United States, Italy and Spain covered acute and convalescent phases. T cells, B-cell-depleted T cells, or PBMCs provided the cDNA or gDNA that served as material.

Per the study methods: Amplification of reference gene primers was used by the study to estimate nucleated cell counts. Data came from immunoSEQ multiplex PCR; TCRdb stores just in-frame clones and leaves some out. Clone size and V and J calls were adopted from that table, with D and trimming inferred from the DNA. The profile covers 57,000 or so clones, with roughly 84% appearing a single time and about a fifth taken by the ten largest. The clonotype comes from a woman of 80 years or more with active or convalescent COVID-19. Source material: peripheral blood.

CDR3 loop: CASSYSGSSGNTIYF. The CDR3 nucleotides are TGTGCCAGCAGTTACTCGGGCAGCTCTGGAAACACCATATATTTT. The V gene is TRBV6-6, the J gene TRBJ1-3; D not certain. CDR3 length: 15 residues. The germline gives CDR1 MNHNY, CDR2 SVGAGI (reference sequence). V lost 0 bases to trimming and J lost 0 bases, with 6 bases between them.